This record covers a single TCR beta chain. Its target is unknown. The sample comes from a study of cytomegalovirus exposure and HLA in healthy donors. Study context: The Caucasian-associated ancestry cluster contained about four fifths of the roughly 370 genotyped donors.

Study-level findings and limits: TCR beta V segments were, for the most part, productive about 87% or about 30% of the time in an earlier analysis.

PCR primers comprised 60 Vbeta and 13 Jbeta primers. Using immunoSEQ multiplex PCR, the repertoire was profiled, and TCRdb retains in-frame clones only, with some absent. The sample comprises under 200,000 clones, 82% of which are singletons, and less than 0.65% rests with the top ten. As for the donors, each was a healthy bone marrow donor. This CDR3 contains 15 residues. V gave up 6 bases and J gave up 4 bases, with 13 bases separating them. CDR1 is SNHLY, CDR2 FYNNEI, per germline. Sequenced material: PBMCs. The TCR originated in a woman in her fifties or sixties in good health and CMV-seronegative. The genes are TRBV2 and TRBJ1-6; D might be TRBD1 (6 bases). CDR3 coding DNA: TGTGCCAGCAGACCCGAGGACAGATATAATTCACCCCTCCACTTT. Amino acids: CASRPEDRYNSPLHF.